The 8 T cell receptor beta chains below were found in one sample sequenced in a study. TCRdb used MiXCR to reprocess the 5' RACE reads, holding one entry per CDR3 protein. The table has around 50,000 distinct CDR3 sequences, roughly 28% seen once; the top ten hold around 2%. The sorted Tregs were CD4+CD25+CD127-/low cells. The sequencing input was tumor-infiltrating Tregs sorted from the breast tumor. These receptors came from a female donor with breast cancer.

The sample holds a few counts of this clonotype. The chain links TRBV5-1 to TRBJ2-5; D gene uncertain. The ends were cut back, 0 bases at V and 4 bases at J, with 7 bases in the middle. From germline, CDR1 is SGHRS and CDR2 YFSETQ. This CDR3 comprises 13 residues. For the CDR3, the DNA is TGCGCCAGCAGCTTGGGCAGTGGAGAGACCCAGTACTTC. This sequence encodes CASSLGSGETQYF.

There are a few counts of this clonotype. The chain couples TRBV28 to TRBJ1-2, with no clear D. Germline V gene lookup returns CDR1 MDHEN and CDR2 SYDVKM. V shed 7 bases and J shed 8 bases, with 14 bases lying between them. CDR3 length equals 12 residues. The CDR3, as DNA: TGTGCCAGCACTAACGAGGGTCACGGCTACACCTTC. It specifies CASTNEGHGYTF.

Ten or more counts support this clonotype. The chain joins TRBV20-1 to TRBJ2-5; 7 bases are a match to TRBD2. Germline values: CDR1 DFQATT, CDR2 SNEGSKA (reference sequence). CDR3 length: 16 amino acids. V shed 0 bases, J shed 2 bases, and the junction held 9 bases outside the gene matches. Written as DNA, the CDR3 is TGCAGTGCTAGAGATCTGCTGGCTAGCGGTCAAGAGACCCAGTACTTC. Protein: CSARDLLASGQETQYF.

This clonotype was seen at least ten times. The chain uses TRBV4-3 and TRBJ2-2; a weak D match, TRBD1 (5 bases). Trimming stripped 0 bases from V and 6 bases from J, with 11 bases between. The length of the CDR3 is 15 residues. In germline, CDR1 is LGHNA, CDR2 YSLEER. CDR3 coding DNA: TGCGCCAGCAGCCAAGAACCAGGGCTACCCGGGGAGCTGTTTTTT. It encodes CASSQEPGLPGELFF.

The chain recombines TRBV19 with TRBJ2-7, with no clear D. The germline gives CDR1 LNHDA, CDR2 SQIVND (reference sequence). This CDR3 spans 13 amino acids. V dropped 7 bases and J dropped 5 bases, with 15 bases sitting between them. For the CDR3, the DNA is TGTGCCAGTAAGGACCGGACCCTGGACGAGCAGTACTTC. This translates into CASKDRTLDEQYF.

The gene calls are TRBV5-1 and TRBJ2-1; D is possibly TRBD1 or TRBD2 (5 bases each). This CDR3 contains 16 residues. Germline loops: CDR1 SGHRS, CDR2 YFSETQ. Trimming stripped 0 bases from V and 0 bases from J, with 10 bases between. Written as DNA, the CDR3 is TGCGCCAGCAGCTTGGGGGACGGGGACTCCTACAATGAGCAGTTCTTC. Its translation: CASSLGDGDSYNEQFF.

This CDR3 reads CASGPALAGATDTQYF. The CDR3 DNA follows: TGTGCCAGCGGCCCGGCACTAGCGGGAGCCACAGATACGCAGTATTTT. The chain recombines TRBV7-9 with TRBJ2-3; 11 positions match TRBD2. Unmatched junction bases numbered 9, after V lost 8 bases and J lost 2 bases. Per the germline V gene, CDR1 is SEHNR and CDR2 is FQNEAQ (reference sequence). The CDR3 consists of 16 residues.

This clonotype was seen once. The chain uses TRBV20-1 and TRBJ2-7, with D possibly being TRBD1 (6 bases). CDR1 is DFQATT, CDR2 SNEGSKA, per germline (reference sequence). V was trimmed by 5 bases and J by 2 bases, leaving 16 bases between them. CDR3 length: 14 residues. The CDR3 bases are TGCAGTGCTGGAGGACAGAGCCTTACCTACGAGCAGTACTTC. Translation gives CSAGGQSLTYEQYF.